These T cell receptor beta chains were read from a single sample in a study of cytomegalovirus exposure and HLA in healthy donors. Assay: immunoSEQ multiplex PCR; the TCRdb copy retains only in-frame clones and omits some. The sample holds 180,000 or so clones; 70% to 80% are singletons and the top ten take less than 1%. Source material: PBMCs. These TCRs come from a female donor in good health and CMV-seronegative. The CDR3 runs from the conserved cysteine through the conserved F or W. D genes are given only for firm matches. Clone size is stated in some rows and not others, as once, few, many or a class when expanded.

j_call: TRBJ2-5
d_call: TRBD1
clone_size: NA
v_call: TRBV6-6
cdr3_aa: CASRTTGGSETQYF
cdr3_nt: TGTGCCAGCAGAACGACAGGGGGCTCGGAGACCCAGTACTTC

j_call: TRBJ2-5
d_call: NA
clone_size: once
v_call: TRBV6-5
cdr3_aa: CASSYSGHSETQYF
cdr3_nt: TGTGCCAGCAGTTACTCCGGTCATTCGGAGACCCAGTACTTC

j_call: TRBJ2-5
d_call: TRBD1
clone_size: few
v_call: TRBV6-5
cdr3_aa: CASSSSTGGGQETQYF
cdr3_nt: TGTGCCAGCAGTTCATCAACAGGGGGCGGACAAGAGACCCAGTACTTC

j_call: TRBJ2-3
d_call: NA
clone_size: NA
v_call: TRBV30
cdr3_aa: CAWSSPWVRGDTQYF
cdr3_nt: TGTGCCTGGAGTTCACCCTGGGTTCGAGGCGATACGCAGTATTTT

j_call: TRBJ2-5
d_call: TRBD2
clone_size: NA
v_call: TRBV29-1
cdr3_aa: CSVAGLAGVYGQYF
cdr3_nt: TGCAGCGTCGCGGGACTAGCGGGAGTATACGGGCAGTACTTC

j_call: TRBJ2-6
d_call: NA
clone_size: NA
v_call: TRBV15
cdr3_aa: CATSRDRGMAANVLTF
cdr3_nt: TGTGCCACCAGCAGAGACCGAGGAATGGCGGCCAACGTCCTGACTTTC

j_call: TRBJ1-1
d_call: TRBD1
clone_size: NA
v_call: TRBV19
cdr3_aa: CASSMYRGVNTEAFF
cdr3_nt: TGTGCCAGTAGTATGTACAGGGGGGTGAACACTGAAGCTTTCTTT

j_call: TRBJ1-2
d_call: TRBD1
clone_size: NA
v_call: TRBV6-4
cdr3_aa: CASSDSWTGVSGYTF
cdr3_nt: TGTGCCAGCAGTGACTCTTGGACAGGGGTGAGTGGCTACACCTTC

j_call: TRBJ2-7
d_call: NA
clone_size: few
v_call: TRBV7-2
cdr3_aa: CASSLGQVDSYEQYF
cdr3_nt: TGTGCCAGCAGCTTAGGGCAGGTAGACTCCTACGAGCAGTACTTC

j_call: TRBJ2-7
d_call: TRBD1
clone_size: NA
v_call: TRBV7-8
cdr3_aa: CASSLGSGQRTYEQYF
cdr3_nt: TGTGCCAGCAGCTTAGGATCGGGACAGAGGACTTACGAGCAGTACTTC

j_call: TRBJ1-1
d_call: TRBD1
clone_size: NA
v_call: TRBV30
cdr3_aa: CACKGEQGESEAFF
cdr3_nt: TGTGCCTGTAAAGGGGAACAGGGGGAAAGTGAAGCTTTCTTT

j_call: TRBJ1-5
d_call: TRBD1
clone_size: NA
v_call: TRBV7-8
cdr3_aa: CASSFQDRGQPQHF
cdr3_nt: TGTGCCAGCAGCTTTCAGGACAGGGGGCAGCCCCAGCATTTT

j_call: TRBJ2-4
d_call: NA
clone_size: few
v_call: TRBV4-2
cdr3_aa: CASSQDRKVGASQYF
cdr3_nt: TGTGCCAGCAGCCAAGATAGAAAAGTTGGGGCCAGTCAGTACTTC

j_call: TRBJ2-7
d_call: TRBD1
clone_size: NA
v_call: TRBV4-3
cdr3_aa: CASSQVRQGTYEQYF
cdr3_nt: TGCGCCAGCAGCCAAGTGAGACAGGGAACCTACGAGCAGTACTTC

j_call: TRBJ1-4
d_call: TRBD1
clone_size: NA
v_call: TRBV7-2
cdr3_aa: CASSPDRGWGKLFF
cdr3_nt: TGTGCCAGCAGCCCAGACAGGGGTTGGGGAAAACTGTTTTTT

j_call: TRBJ2-5
d_call: TRBD2
clone_size: NA
v_call: TRBV4-3
cdr3_aa: CASSQEYRVLGGETQYF
cdr3_nt: TGCGCCAGCAGCCAAGAATATAGGGTATTGGGGGGGGAGACCCAGTACTTC

j_call: TRBJ2-2
d_call: TRBD2
clone_size: NA
v_call: TRBV7-9
cdr3_aa: CASSPPSGGAGTGELFF
cdr3_nt: TGTGCCAGCAGCCCCCCCAGCGGGGGGGCGGGCACCGGGGAGCTGTTTTTT

j_call: TRBJ2-1
d_call: TRBD1
clone_size: few
v_call: TRBV6-5
cdr3_aa: CASRNRGPYNEQFF
cdr3_nt: TGTGCCAGCAGAAACAGGGGCCCCTACAATGAGCAGTTCTTC

j_call: TRBJ1-3
d_call: TRBD1
clone_size: NA
v_call: TRBV7-8
cdr3_aa: CASSPGTASGNTIYF
cdr3_nt: TGTGCCAGCAGCCCCGGGACAGCCTCTGGAAACACCATATATTTT

j_call: TRBJ1-5
d_call: NA
clone_size: NA
v_call: TRBV7-7
cdr3_aa: CASSRGARGGNQPQHF
cdr3_nt: TGTGCTAGCAGCCGGGGGGCCCGGGGGGGCAATCAGCCCCAGCATTTT

j_call: TRBJ2-2
d_call: NA
clone_size: NA
v_call: TRBV5-1
cdr3_aa: CASSLPVGVNTGELFF
cdr3_nt: TGCGCCAGCAGCTTGCCGGTCGGGGTGAACACCGGGGAGCTGTTTTTT

j_call: TRBJ2-3
d_call: TRBD2
clone_size: NA
v_call: TRBV10-3
cdr3_aa: CAISDWGASGRVTDTQYF
cdr3_nt: TGTGCCATCAGTGATTGGGGCGCTAGCGGGAGGGTTACAGATACGCAGTATTTT

j_call: TRBJ1-1
d_call: NA
clone_size: NA
v_call: TRBV30
cdr3_aa: CAWRFEIYTEAFF
cdr3_nt: TGTGCCTGGAGGTTCGAGATTTACACTGAAGCTTTCTTT

j_call: TRBJ2-1
d_call: TRBD1
clone_size: NA
v_call: TRBV27
cdr3_aa: CASIRQGSYNEQFF
cdr3_nt: TGTGCCAGCATCCGACAGGGCTCCTACAATGAGCAGTTCTTC

j_call: TRBJ1-1
d_call: TRBD1
clone_size: NA
v_call: TRBV27
cdr3_aa: CASSLEPGGQAFF
cdr3_nt: TGTGCCAGCAGTCTCGAACCAGGGGGTCAAGCTTTCTTT

j_call: TRBJ1-5
d_call: TRBD1
clone_size: NA
v_call: TRBV19
cdr3_aa: CASSISGTGIHQPQHF
cdr3_nt: TGTGCCAGTAGTATTAGCGGGACAGGGATTCATCAGCCCCAGCATTTT

j_call: TRBJ2-5
d_call: TRBD1
clone_size: NA
v_call: TRBV25-1
cdr3_aa: CASSATDRVRETQYF
cdr3_nt: TGTGCCAGCAGCGCAACCGACAGGGTGCGGGAGACCCAGTACTTC

j_call: TRBJ2-1
d_call: TRBD2
clone_size: NA
v_call: TRBV27
cdr3_aa: CASTTRLAGGHQYNEQFF
cdr3_nt: TGTGCCAGCACTACACGACTAGCGGGAGGGCATCAATACAATGAGCAGTTCTTC

j_call: TRBJ2-7
d_call: TRBD1
clone_size: NA
v_call: TRBV29-1
cdr3_aa: CRRWTGGASGLATPHEQYF
cdr3_nt: TGCAGACGATGGACAGGGGGCGCATCTGGACTAGCCACCCCCCACGAGCAGTACTTC

j_call: TRBJ2-7
d_call: TRBD1
clone_size: NA
v_call: TRBV7-2
cdr3_aa: CASSPSGGRGHHEQYF
cdr3_nt: TGTGCCAGCAGCCCCTCAGGCGGCAGGGGGCATCACGAGCAGTACTTC

j_call: TRBJ1-2
d_call: TRBD1
clone_size: NA
v_call: TRBV7-9
cdr3_aa: CASSTDRAFNYGYTF
cdr3_nt: TGTGCCAGCAGCACGGACAGGGCCTTTAACTATGGCTACACCTTC

j_call: TRBJ1-5
d_call: TRBD1
clone_size: once
v_call: TRBV7-9
cdr3_aa: CASSPGTVNQPQHF
cdr3_nt: TGTGCCAGCAGCCCGGGGACAGTCAATCAGCCCCAGCATTTT

j_call: TRBJ1-2
d_call: TRBD1
clone_size: NA
v_call: TRBV10-3
cdr3_aa: CATGQGVYGYTF
cdr3_nt: TGTGCCACCGGACAGGGGGTTTATGGCTACACCTTC

j_call: TRBJ2-7
d_call: TRBD1
clone_size: NA
v_call: TRBV30
cdr3_aa: CAGAGDRGFYEQYF
cdr3_nt: TGTGCCGGAGCCGGGGACAGGGGCTTCTACGAGCAGTACTTC

j_call: TRBJ2-6
d_call: NA
clone_size: few
v_call: TRBV5-1
cdr3_aa: CASSLAQLGSSGANGLTF
cdr3_nt: TGCGCCAGCAGCTTGGCCCAGCTCGGGAGCTCTGGGGCCAACGGCCTGACTTTC

j_call: TRBJ2-1
d_call: TRBD1
clone_size: NA
v_call: TRBV7-8
cdr3_aa: CASSRDRTNSEQFF
cdr3_nt: TGTGCCAGCAGCCGGGACAGGACTAATAGTGAGCAGTTCTTC

j_call: TRBJ2-5
d_call: NA
clone_size: NA
v_call: TRBV5-1
cdr3_aa: CASSLVGGRRETQYF
cdr3_nt: TGCGCCAGCAGCTTGGTAGGAGGCCGGCGGGAGACCCAGTACTTC

j_call: TRBJ1-6
d_call: NA
clone_size: few
v_call: TRBV7-6
cdr3_aa: CASSSRGGYNSPLHF
cdr3_nt: TGTGCCAGCAGTAGCCGGGGGGGGTATAATTCACCCCTCCACTTT

j_call: TRBJ2-7
d_call: NA
clone_size: NA
v_call: TRBV6-5
cdr3_aa: CANKTGSYEQYF
cdr3_nt: TGTGCCAACAAAACAGGATCATACGAGCAGTACTTC

j_call: TRBJ1-1
d_call: NA
clone_size: NA
v_call: TRBV6-5
cdr3_aa: CASSYRGLNTEAFF
cdr3_nt: TGTGCCAGCAGTTACAGGGGCTTGAACACTGAAGCTTTCTTT

j_call: TRBJ1-1
d_call: TRBD1
clone_size: NA
v_call: TRBV5-4
cdr3_aa: CASSLEFRTGDTEAFF
cdr3_nt: TGTGCCAGCAGCTTGGAATTTAGGACAGGGGACACTGAAGCTTTCTTT

j_call: TRBJ2-5
d_call: TRBD1
clone_size: once
v_call: TRBV27
cdr3_aa: CASKRGLGETQYF
cdr3_nt: TGTGCCAGCAAAAGGGGGCTCGGGGAGACCCAGTACTTC

j_call: TRBJ1-4
d_call: NA
clone_size: NA
v_call: TRBV15
cdr3_aa: CATSRDRGSYEKLFF
cdr3_nt: TGTGCCACCAGCAGAGATAGGGGGTCTTATGAAAAACTGTTTTTT